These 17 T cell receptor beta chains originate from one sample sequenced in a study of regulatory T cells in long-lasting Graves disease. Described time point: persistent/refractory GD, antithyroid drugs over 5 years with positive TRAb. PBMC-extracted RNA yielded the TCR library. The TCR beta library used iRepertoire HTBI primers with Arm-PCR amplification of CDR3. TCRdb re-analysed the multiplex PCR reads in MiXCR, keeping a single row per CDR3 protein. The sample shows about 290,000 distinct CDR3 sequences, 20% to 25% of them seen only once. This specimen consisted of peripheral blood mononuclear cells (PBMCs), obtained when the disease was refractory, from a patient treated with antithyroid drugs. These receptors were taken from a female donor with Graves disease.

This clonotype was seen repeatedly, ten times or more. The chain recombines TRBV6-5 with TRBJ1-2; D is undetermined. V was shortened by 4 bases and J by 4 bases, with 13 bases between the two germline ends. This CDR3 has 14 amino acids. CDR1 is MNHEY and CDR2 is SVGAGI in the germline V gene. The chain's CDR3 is CASSSDGDLYGYTF. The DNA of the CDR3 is TGTGCCAGCAGTTCTGATGGGGATCTCTATGGCTACACCTTC.

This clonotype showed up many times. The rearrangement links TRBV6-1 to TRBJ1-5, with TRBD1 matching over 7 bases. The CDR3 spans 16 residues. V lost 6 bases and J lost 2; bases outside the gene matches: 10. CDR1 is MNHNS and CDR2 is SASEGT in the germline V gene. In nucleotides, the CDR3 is TGTGCCAGCAGCCAATATCCCGGGACAGGCAATCAGCCCCAGCATTTT. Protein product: CASSQYPGTGNQPQHF.

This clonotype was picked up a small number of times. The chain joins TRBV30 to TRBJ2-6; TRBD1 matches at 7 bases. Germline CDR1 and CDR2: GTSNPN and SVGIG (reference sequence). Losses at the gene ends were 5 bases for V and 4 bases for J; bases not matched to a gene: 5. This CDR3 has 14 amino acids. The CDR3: CAWYTGAGANVLTF. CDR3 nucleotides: TGTGCCTGGTACACAGGGGCGGGGGCCAACGTCCTGACTTTC.

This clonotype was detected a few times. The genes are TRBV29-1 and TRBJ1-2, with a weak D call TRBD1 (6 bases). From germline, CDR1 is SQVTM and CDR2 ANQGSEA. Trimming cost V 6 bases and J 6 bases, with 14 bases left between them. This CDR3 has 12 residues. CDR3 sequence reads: CSVSQGGDGYTF. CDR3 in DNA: TGCAGCGTATCACAGGGTGGGGATGGCTACACCTTC.

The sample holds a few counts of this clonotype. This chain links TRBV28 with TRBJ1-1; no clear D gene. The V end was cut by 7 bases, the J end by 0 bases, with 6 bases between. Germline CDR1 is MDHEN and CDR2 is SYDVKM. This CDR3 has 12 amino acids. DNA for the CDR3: TGTGCCAGCAAAAAGTTGAACACTGAAGCTTTCTTT. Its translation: CASKKLNTEAFF.

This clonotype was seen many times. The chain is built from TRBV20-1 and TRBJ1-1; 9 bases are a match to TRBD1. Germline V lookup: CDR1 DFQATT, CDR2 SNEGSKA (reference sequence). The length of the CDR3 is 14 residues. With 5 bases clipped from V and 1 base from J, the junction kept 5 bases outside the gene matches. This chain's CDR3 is CSADPGQGNTEAFF. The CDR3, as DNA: TGCAGTGCTGATCCGGGACAGGGGAACACTGAAGCTTTCTTT.

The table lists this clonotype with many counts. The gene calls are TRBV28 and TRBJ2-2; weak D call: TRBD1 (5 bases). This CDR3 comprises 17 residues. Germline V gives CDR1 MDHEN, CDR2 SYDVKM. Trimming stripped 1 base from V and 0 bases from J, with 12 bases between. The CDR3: CASSLSRAAPNTGELFF. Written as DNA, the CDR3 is TGTGCCAGCAGTTTATCCAGGGCAGCTCCGAACACCGGGGAGCTGTTTTTT.

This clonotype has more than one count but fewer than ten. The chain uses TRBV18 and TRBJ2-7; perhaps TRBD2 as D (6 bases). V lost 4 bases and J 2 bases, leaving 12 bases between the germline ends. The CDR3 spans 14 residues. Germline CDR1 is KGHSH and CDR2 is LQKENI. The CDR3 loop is CASSQTEGTYEQYF. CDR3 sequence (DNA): TGTGCCAGCTCACAAACGGAGGGTACCTACGAGCAGTACTTC.

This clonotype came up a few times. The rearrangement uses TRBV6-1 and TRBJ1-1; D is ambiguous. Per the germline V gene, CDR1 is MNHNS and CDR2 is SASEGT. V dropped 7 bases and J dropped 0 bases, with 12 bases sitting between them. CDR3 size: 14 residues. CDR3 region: CASTRLGLNTEAFF. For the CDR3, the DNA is TGTGCCAGCACGAGGTTGGGTCTGAACACTGAAGCTTTCTTT.

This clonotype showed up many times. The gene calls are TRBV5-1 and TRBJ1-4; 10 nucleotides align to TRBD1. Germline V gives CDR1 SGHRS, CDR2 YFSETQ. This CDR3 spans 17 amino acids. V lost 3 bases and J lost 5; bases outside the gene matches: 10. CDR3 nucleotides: TGCGCCAGCAGCTCGATCGGGACAGGGGAACGGAATGAAAAACTGTTTTTT. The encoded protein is CASSSIGTGERNEKLFF.

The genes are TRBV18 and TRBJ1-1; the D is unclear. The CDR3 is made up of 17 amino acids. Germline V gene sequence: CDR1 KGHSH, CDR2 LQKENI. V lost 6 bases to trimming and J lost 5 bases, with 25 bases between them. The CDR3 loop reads CASSEKGREPRRTEAFF. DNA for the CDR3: TGTGCCAGCTCCGAAAAAGGGCGGGAGCCAAGAAGGACTGAAGCTTTCTTT.

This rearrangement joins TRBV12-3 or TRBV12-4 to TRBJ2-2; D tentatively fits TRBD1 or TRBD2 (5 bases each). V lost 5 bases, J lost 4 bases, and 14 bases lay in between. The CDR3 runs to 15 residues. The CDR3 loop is CASSEGIVVTGELFF. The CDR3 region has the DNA TGTGCCAGCAGTGAGGGGATTGTGGTCACCGGGGAGCTGTTTTTT.

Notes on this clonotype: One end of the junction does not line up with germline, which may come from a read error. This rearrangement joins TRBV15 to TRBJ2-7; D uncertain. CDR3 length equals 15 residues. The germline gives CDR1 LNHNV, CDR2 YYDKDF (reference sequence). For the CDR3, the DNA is TGTGCCACCAGCAGAGATCGTGCAATGGGGTACGCGCAGTACTTC. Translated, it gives CATSRDRAMGYAQYF.

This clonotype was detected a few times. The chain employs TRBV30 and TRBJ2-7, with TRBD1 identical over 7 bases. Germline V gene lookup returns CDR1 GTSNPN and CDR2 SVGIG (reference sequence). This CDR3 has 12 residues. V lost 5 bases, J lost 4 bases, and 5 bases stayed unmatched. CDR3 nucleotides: TGTGCCTGGGACCGACAGGGATACGAGCAGTACTTC. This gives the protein CAWDRQGYEQYF.

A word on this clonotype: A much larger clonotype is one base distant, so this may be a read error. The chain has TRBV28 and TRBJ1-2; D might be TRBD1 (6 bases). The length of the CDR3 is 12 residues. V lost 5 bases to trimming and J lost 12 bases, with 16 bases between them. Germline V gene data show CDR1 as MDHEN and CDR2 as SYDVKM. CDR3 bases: TGTGCCAGCAGTGCTACAGGGCAAGGCCACACCTTC. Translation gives CASSATGQGHTF.

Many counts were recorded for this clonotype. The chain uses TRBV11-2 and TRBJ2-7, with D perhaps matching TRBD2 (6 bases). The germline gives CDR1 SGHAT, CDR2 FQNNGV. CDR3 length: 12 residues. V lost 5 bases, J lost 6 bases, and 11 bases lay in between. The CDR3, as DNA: TGTGCCAGCAGCCTTCGACTAGTCGAGCAGTACTTC. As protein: CASSLRLVEQYF.

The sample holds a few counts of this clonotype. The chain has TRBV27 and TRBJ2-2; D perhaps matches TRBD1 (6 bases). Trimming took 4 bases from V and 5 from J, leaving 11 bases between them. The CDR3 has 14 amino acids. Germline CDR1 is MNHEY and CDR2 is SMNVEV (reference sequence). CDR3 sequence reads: CASSYWGRTGELFF. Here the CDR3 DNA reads TGTGCCAGCAGTTATTGGGGGCGGACCGGGGAGCTGTTTTTT.